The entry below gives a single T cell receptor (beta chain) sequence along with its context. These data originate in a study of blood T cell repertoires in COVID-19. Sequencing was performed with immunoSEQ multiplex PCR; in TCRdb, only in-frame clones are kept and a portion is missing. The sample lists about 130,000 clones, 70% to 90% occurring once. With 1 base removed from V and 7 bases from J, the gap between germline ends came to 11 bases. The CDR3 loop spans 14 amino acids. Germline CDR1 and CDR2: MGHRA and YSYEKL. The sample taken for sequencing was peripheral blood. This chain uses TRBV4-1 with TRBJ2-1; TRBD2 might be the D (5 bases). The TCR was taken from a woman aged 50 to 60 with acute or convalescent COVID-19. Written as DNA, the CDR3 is TGCGCCAGCAGCCAAGTCGCTAGCCGGAATGAGCAGTTCTTC. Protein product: CASSQVASRNEQFF.